This passage covers 13 T cell receptor beta chains from one sample sequenced in a study of T cells in localized non-small cell lung cancer. Repertoires were generated with immunoSEQ multiplex PCR, while TCRdb's copy carries only in-frame clones and drops some. The sample holds over 65,000 clones, about 88% seen once. The specimen comprised peripheral blood, sampled before any cancer treatment. The receptors here all came from a female donor over 55 with stage I lung adenocarcinoma.

The chain recombines TRBV19 with TRBJ1-6; D possibly corresponds to TRBD1 (5 bases). Germline loops: CDR1 LNHDA, CDR2 SQIVND (reference sequence). V dropped 8 bases and J dropped 7 bases, with 12 bases sitting between them. The CDR3 covers 13 residues. The CDR3: CASRGFDNSPLHF. The CDR3 DNA sequence: TGTGCCAGTCGGGGGTTCGACAATTCACCCCTCCACTTT.

The chain has TRBV23-1 and TRBJ2-1; D perhaps matches TRBD2 (5 bases). TRBV23-1 is an ORF; its function is uncertain. The CDR3 contains 15 residues. Trimming stripped 5 bases from V and 9 bases from J, with 20 bases between. CDR3: CASSALTEERGEQFF. CDR3 DNA: TGCGCCAGCAGTGCTCTCACAGAGGAACGGGGTGAGCAGTTCTTC.

The chain is built from TRBV19 and TRBJ2-5; TRBD2 might be the D (6 bases). Trimming left V 3 bases short and J 5 bases short, with 16 bases between. Looked up from germline, CDR1 is LNHDA and CDR2 is SQIVND (reference sequence). CDR3 length: 15 amino acids. This chain's CDR3 is CASSIRGLLRETQYF. CDR3 DNA: TGTGCCAGTAGTATCCGAGGACTACTAAGGGAGACCCAGTACTTC. The full variable domain, its missing parts supplied by reference TRBV19 and TRBJ2-5, is DGGITQSPKYLFRKEGQNVTLSCEQNLNHDAMYWYRQDPGQGLRLIYYSQIVNDFQKGDIAEGYSVSREKKESFPLTVTSAQKNPTAFYLCASSIRGLLRETQYFGPGTRLLVL.

The J gene is TRBJ2-3, the V gene TRBV6-5, with D possibly matching TRBD2 (5 bases). CDR1 is MNHEY and CDR2 is SVGAGI in the germline V gene. Trimming removed 0 bases from V and 4 bases from J, with 5 bases in between. There are 13 residues in the CDR3. Written as DNA, the CDR3 is TGTGCCAGCAGTTACTCGAGGGCAGATACGCAGTATTTT. The encoded protein is CASSYSRADTQYF.

The gene calls are TRBV5-4 and TRBJ2-1; unclear D gene. The ends were cut back, 5 bases at V and 10 bases at J, with 16 bases in the middle. In germline, CDR1 is SGHNT, CDR2 YYREEE (reference sequence). The CDR3 is 13 residues long. CDR3 sequence reads: CASSRDALGEQFF. The CDR3 DNA reads TGTGCCAGCAGTAGAGATGCCCTGGGGGAGCAGTTCTTC.

V gene TRBV29-1 combines with J gene TRBJ2-5, with D maybe TRBD2 (5 bases). Deletions cut 7 bases from V and 1 base from J, with 13 bases between. Per the germline V gene, CDR1 is SQVTM and CDR2 is ANQGSEA. The CDR3 runs 13 residues. CDR3 bases: TGCAGCGGTGGAGGCGGGTTCCAAGAGACCCAGTACTTC. It encodes CSGGGGFQETQYF.

V usage is TRBV29-1 and J usage is TRBJ2-6; D unclear. The CDR3 contains 13 residues. The germline CDR1 and CDR2 sequences are SQVTM and ANQGSEA. Trimming left V 7 bases short and J 4 bases short, with 11 bases between. The CDR3: CSAGVSGANVLTF. As DNA, the CDR3 is TGCAGCGCTGGGGTTTCCGGGGCCAACGTCCTGACTTTC.

The chain recombines TRBV6-6 with TRBJ2-5; weak D call: TRBD2 (7 bases). V was pared by 0 bases and J by 3 bases, with 14 bases between. The CDR3 loop spans 16 amino acids. Germline V gene lookup returns CDR1 MNHNY and CDR2 SVGAGI (reference sequence). CDR3 residues: CASSYSRGADKETQYF. The CDR3 bases are TGTGCCAGCAGTTACTCTCGGGGGGCGGATAAAGAGACCCAGTACTTC.

This clone was picked up a small number of times. This chain links TRBV6-1 with TRBJ1-2; maybe TRBD1 (5 bases). V lost 2 bases and J lost 4, with 14 bases in between. The CDR3 runs 15 residues. Germline V CDR1 and CDR2: MNHNS, SASEGT. DNA of the CDR3: TGTGCCAGCAGTGAAAATCAGCCTAGGGGCTATGGCTACACCTTC. Translation gives CASSENQPRGYGYTF.

In regard to this clone: Other nucleotide sequences in the sample specify the same CDR3. The rearrangement links TRBV5-5 to TRBJ1-1, with a possible D match to TRBD1 (6 bases). The V gene lost 0 bases and the J gene lost 1 base, with 7 bases spanning the gap. Per the germline V gene, CDR1 is SGHKS and CDR2 is YYEKEE (reference sequence). CDR3 length: 14 residues. CDR3 amino acids: CASSLGTANTEAFF. CDR3 nucleotides: TGTGCCAGCAGCTTGGGGACAGCGAACACTGAAGCTTTCTTT.

CDR3 sequence (DNA): TGTGCCAGCAGCTTATCACCGACAGGGGGTAGCGATGGCTACACCTTC. It is translated as CASSLSPTGGSDGYTF. The rearrangement links TRBV7-9 to TRBJ1-2; 9 bases align to TRBD1. Looked up from germline, CDR1 is SEHNR and CDR2 is FQNEAQ (reference sequence). J was trimmed by 6 bases and V by 2 bases; bases with no gene match: 10. The CDR3 contains 16 residues.

This clone was detected only once. This sequence joins TRBV19 and TRBJ2-1, with TRBD2 as a possible D gene (7 bases). Germline V lookup: CDR1 LNHDA, CDR2 SQIVND (reference sequence). V shed 6 bases and J shed 7 bases, with 13 bases lying between them. This CDR3 contains 13 residues. In DNA, the CDR3 is TGTGCCAGTAGCTACGGGGGGCCGAATGAGCAGTTCTTC. Translating gives CASSYGGPNEQFF.

The chain recombines TRBV5-4 with TRBJ2-1; TRBD2 agrees at 8 bases. The length of the CDR3 is 16 residues. Losses at the gene ends were 0 bases for V and 4 bases for J; bases not matched to a gene: 6. Per the germline V gene, CDR1 is SGHNT and CDR2 is YYREEE (reference sequence). The CDR3 here is CASSLDASGSYNEQFF. In DNA form, the CDR3 reads TGTGCCAGCAGCTTGGACGCAAGCGGGAGTTACAATGAGCAGTTCTTC.